The present T cell receptor beta chain was sequenced within a study of blood T cells in healthy people across ages. With a J-beta primer mix and a sample-barcoded 5' primer, a second PCR ran 7 to 11 cycles. MiXCR was run by TCRdb on the 5' RACE reads, yielding one entry per CDR3 protein. The sample lists hundreds of thousands of distinct CDR3 sequences, more than 35% occurring once. V lost 5 bases to trimming and J lost 3 bases, with 10 bases between them. The CDR3 is made up of 14 amino acids. CDR1 and CDR2 (germline): MGHDK, SYGVNS. The receptor comes from a man older than 75 in good health. V usage is TRBV25-1 and J usage is TRBJ1-4; no clear D gene. Material for sequencing was blood. For the CDR3, the DNA is TGTGCCAGCAGTTTGTCCCGGGCTAATGAAAAACTGTTTTTT. Translating gives CASSLSRANEKLFF. The whole variable domain, remainder taken from reference TRBV25-1 and TRBJ1-4, is EADIYQTPRYLVIGTGKKITLECSQTMGHDKMYWYQQDPGMELHLIHYSYGVNSTEKGDLSSESTVSRIRTEHFPLTLESARPSHTSQYLCASSLSRANEKLFFGSGTQLSVL.